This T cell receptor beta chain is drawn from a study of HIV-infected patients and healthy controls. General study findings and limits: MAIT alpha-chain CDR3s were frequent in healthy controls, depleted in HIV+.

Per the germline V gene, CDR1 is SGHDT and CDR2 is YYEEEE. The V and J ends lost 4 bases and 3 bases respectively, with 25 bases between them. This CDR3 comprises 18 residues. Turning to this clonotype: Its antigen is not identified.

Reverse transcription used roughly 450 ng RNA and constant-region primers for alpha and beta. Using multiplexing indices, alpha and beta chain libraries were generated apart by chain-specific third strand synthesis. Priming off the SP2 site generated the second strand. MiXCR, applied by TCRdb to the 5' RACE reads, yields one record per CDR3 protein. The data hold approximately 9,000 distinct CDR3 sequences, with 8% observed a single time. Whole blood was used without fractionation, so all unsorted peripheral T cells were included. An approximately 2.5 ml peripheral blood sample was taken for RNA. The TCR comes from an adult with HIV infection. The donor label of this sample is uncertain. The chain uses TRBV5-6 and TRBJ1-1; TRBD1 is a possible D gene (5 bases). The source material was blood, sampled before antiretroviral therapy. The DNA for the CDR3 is TGTGCCAGCAGCGCACCCCCAGGGTCCACTTTACCCGACACTGAAGCTTTCTTT. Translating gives CASSAPPGSTLPDTEAFF.